This TCR beta chain stems from a study of blood T cell repertoires in COVID-19. The CDR3 sequence is 15 residues long. V gave up 8 bases and J gave up 2 bases, with 18 bases separating them. The germline V gene encodes CDR1 SGHVS and CDR2 FQNEAQ. Authors' analysis steps: Reference gene primers were amplified, and this amplification served to estimate nucleated cell counts. Generated by immunoSEQ multiplex PCR, the TCRdb table keeps only in-frame clones and is missing some. D and trimming were read from the DNA, whereas the V and J calls and clone size are those reported in that table. In the table there are over 400,000 clones, roughly 85% of which are singletons.

This sequence joins TRBV7-8 and TRBJ1-2; a possible D gene is TRBD1 (5 bases). This receptor was identified in a woman aged 25 to 45 with active or convalescent COVID-19. The sequenced sample consisted of peripheral blood. The chain's CDR3 is CASSRFDSSNYGYTF. In DNA form, the CDR3 reads TGTGCCAGCTCACGGTTCGACAGTTCCAACTATGGCTACACCTTC.